A selection of T cell receptor beta chains follows, all from one sample in a study of metastatic and nonmetastatic thyroid tumors. TCRdb re-called clones from the PCR reads using MiXCR. The data hold approximately 15,000 clones, with roughly 25% observed a single time. The sequenced sample was tumor tissue. These receptors were taken from a female donor with papillary thyroid cancer or a benign thyroid nodule (not recorded which). Some clones in this sample may be carry-over from other donors' samples. The CDR3 runs from the conserved cysteine through the conserved F or W. A D gene is named only where the DNA matches it firmly. The size entry is marked missing in some rows and otherwise reads once, few, many or a size class.

clone size	D gene	J gene	V gene	CDR3 DNA	CDR3 protein
NA	TRBD2	TRBJ2-5	TRBV5-1	TGCGCCAGCAGCTTGGGGAGTAGCGGGAGTTTGGAGACCCAGTACTTC	CASSLGSSGSLETQYF
many	NA	TRBJ2-1	TRBV6-1	TGTGCCAGCAGTGTCGGTTTCGGGGAGCCTCCTTTGGGGGAGGAGCAGTTCTTC	CASSVGFGEPPLGEEQFF
medium-sized	NA	TRBJ2-3	TRBV18	TGTGCCAGCTCACCTCCGGGACCCGGGGCAGATACGCAGTATTTT	CASSPPGPGADTQYF
few	NA	TRBJ2-7	TRBV6-1	TGTGCCAGCAGTGAAATACAGGCCTACGAGCAGTACTTC	CASSEIQAYEQYF
few	NA	TRBJ1-1	TRBV5-1	TGCGCCAGCAGCGCCGTACAGGGACTGGATACTGAAGCTTTCTTT	CASSAVQGLDTEAFF
NA	NA	TRBJ1-6	TRBV18	TGTGCCAGCTCACCTTTGGGGGCAGGGGACAATTCACCCCTCCACTTT	CASSPLGAGDNSPLHF
medium-sized	NA	TRBJ1-1	TRBV19	TGTGCCAGTAGTATAAACCCCTCCATCGGCACTGAAGCTTTCTTT	CASSINPSIGTEAFF
many	TRBD1	TRBJ1-5	TRBV3-1	TGTGCCAGCAGCCCGAACACAGGGGGCCGGGAGCCCCAGCATTTT	CASSPNTGGREPQHF
medium-sized	TRBD1	TRBJ1-6	TRBV27	TGTGCCAGCAGTTCAGGACAGGCCAATTCACCCCTCCACTTT	CASSSGQANSPLHF
NA	NA	TRBJ2-7	TRBV30	TGTGCCTGGAGCTGGGGGTACGAGCAGTACTTC	CAWSWGYEQYF
NA	NA	TRBJ1-3	TRBV28	TGTGCCATCAACTCACTACAGGGTCCTGGAAACACCATATATTTT	CAINSLQGPGNTIYF
few	TRBD1	TRBJ2-2	TRBV6-1	TGTGCCAGCGGAACCGGGACAGGAACCGGGGAGCTGTTTTTT	CASGTGTGTGELFF
few	TRBD1	TRBJ1-1	TRBV2	TGTGCCAGCAGTGAGGACAGGAGGGACACTGAAGCTTTCTTT	CASSEDRRDTEAFF
many	NA	TRBJ1-2	TRBV20-1	TGCAGTGCTAGATACACGCTCGACGGGGGCTACACCTTC	CSARYTLDGGYTF
NA	NA	TRBJ1-3	TRBV11-1	TGTGCCAGCAGCATCACCTCTGGAAACACCATATATTTT	CASSITSGNTIYF
many	NA	TRBJ2-2	TRBV20-1	TGCAGTGCTAGTCCCTGGGGACCCCCAACCGGGGAGCTGTTTTTT	CSASPWGPPTGELFF
many	NA	TRBJ1-1	TRBV30	TGTGCCTGGAGTCTTGGGATGAACACTGAAGCTTTCTTT	CAWSLGMNTEAFF
NA	TRBD2	TRBJ2-7	TRBV20-1	TGCAGTGCTATACTAGCGGGAGTCTACGAGCAGTACTTC	CSAILAGVYEQYF
few	NA	TRBJ2-1	TRBV2	TGTGCCAGCAGTGAAGAAGGTGTAGGCAATGAGCAGTTCTTC	CASSEEGVGNEQFF
NA	NA	TRBJ1-2	TRBV11-3	TGTGCCAGCAGCTTGCAGCCTAACTATGGCTACACCTTC	CASSLQPNYGYTF
few	NA	TRBJ1-6	TRBV28	TGTGCCAGCAGTGTGGGTGGTAGGGATGCTTCACCCCTCCACTTT	CASSVGGRDASPLHF
few	TRBD1	TRBJ2-5	TRBV6-2/TRBV6-3	TGTGCCAGCGAAAGTCTCCGGGACAGGGGGGAGACCCAGTACTTC	CASESLRDRGETQYF
NA	TRBD2	TRBJ2-7	TRBV20-1	TGCAGTGCTAGGGCCGCGGGCGGGAGTTACGAGCAGTACTTC	CSARAAGGSYEQYF
medium-sized	NA	TRBJ2-3	TRBV15	TGTGCCACCAGCATTAGCACAGATACGCAGTATTTT	CATSISTDTQYF
NA	TRBD2	TRBJ2-2	TRBV14	TGTGCCAGCAGCCGCTTACTAGCGGGGGACACCGGGGAGCTGTTTTTT	CASSRLLAGDTGELFF
medium-sized	NA	TRBJ1-1	TRBV2	TGTGCCAGCAGTGAACGGGAAATCACTGAAGCTTTCTTT	CASSEREITEAFF
many	NA	TRBJ2-7	TRBV7-9	TGTGCCAGCAGCTTAGGACTTGGCCTCTACGAGCAGTACTTC	CASSLGLGLYEQYF
many	TRBD1	TRBJ2-1	TRBV6-4	TGTGCCAGCAGTGACTCAGTTGGGACAGGGGGCAATGAGCAGTTCTTC	CASSDSVGTGGNEQFF
medium-sized	TRBD2	TRBJ2-3	TRBV30	TGTGCCTGGAGACTAGCGGGAGCGACAGATACGCAGTATTTT	CAWRLAGATDTQYF
medium-sized	NA	TRBJ1-1	TRBV27	TGTGCCAGCAGTTTAGTCGCGGAGCGGGGCACTGAAGCTTTCTTT	CASSLVAERGTEAFF
medium-sized	NA	TRBJ2-2	TRBV6-1	TGTGCCAGCCCGTGGAACGGGGAGCTGTTTTTT	CASPWNGELFF
few	NA	TRBJ1-2	TRBV6-1	TGTGCCAGCAGCCGCGCGACAGGAGGGGAGTTCTATGGCTACACCTTC	CASSRATGGEFYGYTF
many	NA	TRBJ2-5	TRBV19	TGTGCCAGTAGTATAGCGGGGGCTCGGGAGACCCAGTACTTC	CASSIAGARETQYF
medium-sized	NA	TRBJ2-7	TRBV7-8	TGTGCCAGCAGCTTAGTTTTTGTTGGCTCCTACGAGCAGTACTTC	CASSLVFVGSYEQYF
many	TRBD1	TRBJ2-7	TRBV13	TGTGCCAGCAGCTTACGTACAGGGGCGGGCGAGCAGTACTTC	CASSLRTGAGEQYF
many	NA	TRBJ2-1	TRBV7-9	TGTGCCAGCAGCTTAGGGGCTTACAATGAGCAGTTCTTC	CASSLGAYNEQFF
many	TRBD2	TRBJ2-3	TRBV6-1	TGTGCCAGCAGTGAAGGACTAGCGGGAGGCTTCACAGATACGCAGTATTTT	CASSEGLAGGFTDTQYF
medium-sized	NA	TRBJ2-3	TRBV6-4	TGTGCCAGCAGCGAACAGGAGGGGGGCACAGATACGCAGTATTTT	CASSEQEGGTDTQYF
NA	TRBD1	TRBJ1-5	TRBV7-8	TGTGCCAGCAGCGACGGGACAGGAAGCAATCAGCCCCAGCATTTT	CASSDGTGSNQPQHF
many	NA	TRBJ1-1	TRBV5-5	TGTGCCAGCAGCCGAACCCTGAGGGGAGCTTTCTTT	CASSRTLRGAFF
few	TRBD1	TRBJ2-1	TRBV6-1	TGTGCCAGCTTTGGCCGGGACAGGGGGCTGGGTGAGCAGTTCTTC	CASFGRDRGLGEQFF
NA	NA	TRBJ2-3	TRBV2	TGTGCCAGCAGTGAAACGACAGGTAGCACAGATACGCAGTATTTT	CASSETTGSTDTQYF
many	TRBD2	TRBJ2-1	TRBV20-1	TGCAGTGCTAGAGCCCTAGCGGGAAATAATGAGCAGTTCTTC	CSARALAGNNEQFF
many	NA	TRBJ1-2	TRBV20-1	TGCAGTGCCCATACTTCTAACTATGGCTACACCTTC	CSAHTSNYGYTF
many	TRBD1	TRBJ1-5	TRBV6-1	TGTGCCAGCAGTCCGACAGGGGGCAATCAGCCCCAGCATTTT	CASSPTGGNQPQHF
medium-sized	NA	TRBJ1-2	TRBV6-5	TGTGCCAGCAGTTACTCGAGAGGGAAGGAGGGCTACACCTTC	CASSYSRGKEGYTF
NA	TRBD1	TRBJ1-3	TRBV6-1	TGTGCCACCACAGGGGCCTCTGGAAACACCATATATTTT	CATTGASGNTIYF
many	NA	TRBJ2-7	TRBV19	TGTGCCAGTACCTCCCCCCAGGAGTCCGAGCAGTACTTC	CASTSPQESEQYF
medium-sized	NA	TRBJ2-7	TRBV7-8	TGTGCCAGCAGTTTGGCGGCGGGGAGCAGGGGGGGGCTCTACGAGCAGTACTTC	CASSLAAGSRGGLYEQYF
few	NA	TRBJ2-7	TRBV27	TGTGCCAGCAGTCCTCCAAAGGGGTGGGGCTACGAGCAGTACTTC	CASSPPKGWGYEQYF
NA	TRBD1	TRBJ1-5	TRBV6-1	TGTGCCAGCTCCAAACAGGGGGCAGTTCATCAGCCCCAGCATTTT	CASSKQGAVHQPQHF